This T cell receptor beta chain was captured in a study of post-analysis software for immune sequencing data. Study-wide results and limits: Included in a set of 5 or 6 TRBV segments more frequent in patients than controls were TRBV5-6, TRBV5-1 and TRBV20-1. Multiple sclerosis was associated with a significant reduction in normalized Chao1 diversity relative to controls.

On this clonotype: The target antigen is unknown.

Unique molecular identifiers were carried by the TCR beta cDNA libraries. TCRdb passed the PCR reads through MiXCR, listing each CDR3 protein once. This sample has about 160,000 distinct CDR3 sequences, with around 36% found just once. Trimming took off 4 bases at V and 3 bases at J, with 7 bases between the two ends. This CDR3 spans 12 amino acids. V gene TRBV12-3 or TRBV12-4 combines with J gene TRBJ2-7; D is possibly TRBD1 (5 bases). Sequencing used blood, obtained after autologous hematopoietic stem cell transplantation. This receptor was identified in a girl under 18 with multiple sclerosis. CDR3 DNA: TGTGCCAGCAGTTCACAGGACTACGAGCAGTACTTC. Its translation: CASSSQDYEQYF.